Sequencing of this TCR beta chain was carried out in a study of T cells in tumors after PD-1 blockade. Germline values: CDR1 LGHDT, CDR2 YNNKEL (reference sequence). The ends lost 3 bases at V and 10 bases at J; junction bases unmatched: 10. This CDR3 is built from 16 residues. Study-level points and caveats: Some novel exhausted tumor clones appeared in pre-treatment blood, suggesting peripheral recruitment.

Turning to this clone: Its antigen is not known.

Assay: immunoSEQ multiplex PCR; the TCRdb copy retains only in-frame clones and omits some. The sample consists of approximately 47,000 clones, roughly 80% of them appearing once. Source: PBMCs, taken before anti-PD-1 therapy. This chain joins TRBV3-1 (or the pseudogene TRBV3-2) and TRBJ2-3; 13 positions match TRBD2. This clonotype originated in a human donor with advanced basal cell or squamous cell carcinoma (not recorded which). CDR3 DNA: TGTGCCAGCAGCCAGGACGTTGGACTAGCGGGAGCCGCGCAGTATTTT. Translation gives CASSQDVGLAGAAQYF.